These 8 T cell receptor beta chains originate from one sample sequenced in a study of blood T cell repertoires in COVID-19. Clones were sequenced by immunoSEQ multiplex PCR, and TCRdb holds only the in-frame ones, with some missing. The sample consists of hundreds of thousands of clones, about 94% of them appearing once. The specimen was peripheral blood. The receptors were gathered from a man aged 60-69 years with COVID-19, enrolled during active disease.

This chain links TRBV6-5 with TRBJ1-3; possible D gene TRBD1, 5 bases. The CDR3 is 14 amino acids. Germline V lookup: CDR1 MNHEY, CDR2 SVGAGI. V lost 7 bases and J 2 bases, leaving 12 bases between the germline ends. The CDR3: CASNQGAPGNTIYF. The CDR3 nucleotides are TGTGCCAGCAACCAGGGTGCCCCTGGAAACACCATATATTTT.

This chain joins TRBV5-1 and TRBJ2-2; D perhaps matches TRBD1 (6 bases). CDR3 size: 17 residues. Between the trimmed V and J ends, which lost 4 bases and 4 bases, there was a span of 20 bases. The germline V gene encodes CDR1 SGHRS and CDR2 YFSETQ. The CDR3 DNA reads TGCGCCAGCAGCCGGGGACATGGGAAGAGGGGCACCGGGGAGCTGTTTTTT. It encodes CASSRGHGKRGTGELFF.

The chain employs TRBV27 and TRBJ2-7; D may be TRBD2 (5 bases). Germline V gene data show CDR1 as MNHEY and CDR2 as SMNVEV (reference sequence). Trimming took 5 bases from V and 5 from J, leaving 16 bases between them. The CDR3 loop spans 14 amino acids. DNA for the CDR3: TGTGCCAGCAGTCCCCTGCCGAGGGTAGACGAGCAGTACTTC. Translation gives CASSPLPRVDEQYF.

This clone is a singleton in its sample. Here the CDR3 reads CASSPRSASGVWGNEQFF. CDR3 DNA: TGTGCCAGCAGCCCCCGGTCGGCTAGCGGGGTATGGGGCAATGAGCAGTTCTTC. The V gene is TRBV7-2, the J gene TRBJ2-1; 9 bases map to TRBD2. This CDR3 comprises 18 residues. Germline CDR1 SGHTA, CDR2 FQGNSA. The V segment lost 5 bases and the J segment 6 bases; nucleotides outside the gene matches: 17.

The V and J genes are TRBV10-2 and TRBJ1-2; D gene ambiguous. Trimming took 3 bases from V and 8 from J, leaving 19 bases between them. Germline V gene sequence: CDR1 WSHSY, CDR2 SAAADI. The CDR3 covers 15 residues. The CDR3 region is CASSDPATGWRGYTF. CDR3 DNA: TGCGCCAGCAGTGATCCAGCGACCGGCTGGAGGGGCTACACCTTC.

The V and J genes are TRBV19 and TRBJ1-1; 12 nucleotides line up with TRBD1. V was clipped by 5 bases and J by 5 bases; unmatched bases: 9. The CDR3 runs to 16 residues. The germline CDR1 and CDR2 sequences are LNHDA and SQIVND (reference sequence). CDR3 DNA sequence: TGTGCCAGTAGTGGGGGGACAGGGGGCTGGAGTACTGAAGCTTTCTTT. This sequence encodes CASSGGTGGWSTEAFF.

V gene TRBV5-8 combines with J gene TRBJ2-5; 11 bases fit TRBD2. The V and J ends lost 7 bases and 5 bases, in that order; junction bases with no gene match: 13. The V gene's germline CDR1 is SGHTS and CDR2 YDEGEE. The CDR3 covers 16 residues. The CDR3 DNA reads as TGTGCCAGCTTTAGGCTCAAACTAGCGGGGGATGAGACCCAGTACTTC. Protein: CASFRLKLAGDETQYF.

The chain has TRBV18 and TRBJ2-7; 8 bases line up with TRBD2. V shed 1 base and J 7 bases; nucleotides not matched to a gene: 9. Per germline, CDR1 KGHSH and CDR2 LQKENI. CDR3 length: 15 residues. The CDR3 loop reads CASSPRAGVPGEQYF. DNA for the CDR3: TGTGCCAGCTCACCACGAGCGGGAGTACCGGGTGAGCAGTACTTC.